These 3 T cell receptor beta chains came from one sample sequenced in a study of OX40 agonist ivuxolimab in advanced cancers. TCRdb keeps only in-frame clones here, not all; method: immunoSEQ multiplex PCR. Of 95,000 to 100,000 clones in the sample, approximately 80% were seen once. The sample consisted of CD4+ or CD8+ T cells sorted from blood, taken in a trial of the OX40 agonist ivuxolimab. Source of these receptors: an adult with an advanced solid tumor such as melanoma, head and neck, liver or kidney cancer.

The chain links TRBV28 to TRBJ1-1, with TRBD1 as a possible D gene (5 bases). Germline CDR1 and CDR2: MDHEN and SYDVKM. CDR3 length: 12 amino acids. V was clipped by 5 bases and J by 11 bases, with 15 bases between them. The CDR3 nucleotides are TGTGCCAGCAGTCTTAGGGACTTTAAGGCTTTCTTT. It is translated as CASSLRDFKAFF.

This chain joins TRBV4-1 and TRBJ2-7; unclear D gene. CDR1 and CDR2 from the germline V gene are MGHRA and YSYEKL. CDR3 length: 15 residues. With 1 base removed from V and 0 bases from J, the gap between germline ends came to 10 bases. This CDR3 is CASSQGSLSSYEQYF. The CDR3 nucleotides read TGCGCCAGCAGCCAAGGCAGTCTTAGCTCCTACGAGCAGTACTTC.

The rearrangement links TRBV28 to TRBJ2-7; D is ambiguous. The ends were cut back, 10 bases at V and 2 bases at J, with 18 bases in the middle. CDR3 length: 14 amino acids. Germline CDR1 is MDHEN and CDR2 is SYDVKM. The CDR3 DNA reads TGTGCCACCAATCCCAATCGACGGCCCTACGAGCAGTACTTC. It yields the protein CATNPNRRPYEQYF.